This is a list of T cell receptor beta chains from one sample in a study of immune evolution from preneoplasia to lung adenocarcinoma. The data were produced by immunoSEQ multiplex PCR, yet TCRdb's version contains in-frame clones alone and is incomplete. The table lists over 3,000 clones, about 84% of them singletons. The sequenced material came from FFPE adjacent normal lung tissue. Receptor source: a person aged 65 to 79 with lung adenocarcinoma. Each CDR3 is given with its conserved first and last residue. The D gene is left open where the match is weak. Size values are once, few and many counts, or a class for expanded clones, and some rows have none.

clone size	D gene	V gene	J gene	CDR3 protein	CDR3 DNA
once	.	TRBV9	TRBJ2-6	CASSAPGGRETGANVLTF	TGTGCCAGCAGCGCCCCTGGGGGTAGGGAGACTGGGGCCAACGTCCTGACTTTC
.	.	TRBV2	TRBJ2-7	CASSGGLASSSYEQYF	TGTGCCAGCAGTGGGGGACTCGCTTCCAGCTCCTACGAGCAGTACTTC
.	.	TRBV15	TRBJ2-5	CATSRGSADQETQYF	TGTGCCACCAGCAGAGGGTCGGCGGACCAAGAGACCCAGTACTTC
.	.	TRBV6-1	TRBJ2-7	CASSEAGDSYEQYF	TGTGCCAGCAGTGAAGCAGGGGACTCCTACGAGCAGTACTTC
.	.	TRBV7-8	TRBJ2-7	CASSFLPSSYEQYF	TGTGCCAGCAGCTTCCTACCCAGCTCCTACGAGCAGTACTTC
.	.	TRBV9	TRBJ2-1	CASSVGGEISYNEQFF	TGTGCCAGCAGCGTAGGAGGGGAGATATCCTACAATGAGCAGTTCTTC
.	.	TRBV6-1	TRBJ2-1	CASGRSHNEQFF	TGTGCCAGCGGGCGGTCACACAATGAGCAGTTCTTC
.	.	TRBV18	TRBJ2-5	CASSPDYLKETQYF	TGTGCCAGCTCACCCGACTACTTAAAAGAGACCCAGTACTTC
.	.	TRBV6-4	TRBJ2-2	CASSDIVAGELFF	TGTGCCAGCAGTGATATTGTAGCCGGGGAGCTGTTTTTT
few	.	TRBV11-2	TRBJ2-3	CASSLARGLTQYF	TGTGCCAGCAGCTTAGCTCGGGGTTTAACGCAGTATTTT
.	TRBD2	TRBV29-1	TRBJ2-3	CSVEPAGRADTQYF	TGCAGCGTTGAACCAGCGGGACGTGCAGATACGCAGTATTTT
.	TRBD1	TRBV7-8	TRBJ2-5	CASSARGDRGQETQYF	TGTGCCAGCAGCGCCCGTGGGGACAGGGGCCAAGAGACCCAGTACTTC
.	.	TRBV6-5	TRBJ2-7	CASSWELLYEQYF	TGTGCCAGCAGTTGGGAGTTACTCTACGAGCAGTACTTC